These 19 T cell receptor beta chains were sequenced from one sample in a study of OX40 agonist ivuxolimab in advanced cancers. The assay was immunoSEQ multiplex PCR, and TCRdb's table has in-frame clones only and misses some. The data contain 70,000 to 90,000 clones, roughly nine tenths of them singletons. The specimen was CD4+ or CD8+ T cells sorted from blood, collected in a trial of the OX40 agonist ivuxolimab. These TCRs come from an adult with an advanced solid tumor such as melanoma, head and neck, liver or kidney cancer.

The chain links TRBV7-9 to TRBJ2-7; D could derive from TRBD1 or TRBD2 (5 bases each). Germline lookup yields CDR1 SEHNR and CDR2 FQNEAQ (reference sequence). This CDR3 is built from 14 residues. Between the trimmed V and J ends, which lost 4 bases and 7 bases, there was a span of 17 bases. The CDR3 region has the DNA TGTGCCAGCAGCTCGAGAGGGGCAGGACGGGAGCAGTACTTC. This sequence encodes CASSSRGAGREQYF.

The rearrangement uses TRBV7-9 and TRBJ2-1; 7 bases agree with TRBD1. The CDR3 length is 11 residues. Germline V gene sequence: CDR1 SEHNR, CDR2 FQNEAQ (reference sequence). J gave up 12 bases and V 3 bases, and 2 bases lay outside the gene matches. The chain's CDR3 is CASSLGDRQFF. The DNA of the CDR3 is TGTGCCAGCAGCTTGGGGGACAGGCAGTTCTTC.

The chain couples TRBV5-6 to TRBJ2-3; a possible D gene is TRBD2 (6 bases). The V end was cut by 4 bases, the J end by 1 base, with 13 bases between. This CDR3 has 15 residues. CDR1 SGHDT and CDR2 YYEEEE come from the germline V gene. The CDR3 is CASSTGLGRTDTQYF. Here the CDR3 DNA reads TGTGCCAGCAGCACGGGACTCGGTCGCACAGATACGCAGTATTTT.

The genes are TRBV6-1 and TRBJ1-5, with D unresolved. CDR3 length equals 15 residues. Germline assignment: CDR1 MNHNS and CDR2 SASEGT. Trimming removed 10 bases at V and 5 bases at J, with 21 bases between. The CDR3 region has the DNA TGTGCCACCCTACCCCTGGTAGCTACCTATCAGCCCCAGCATTTT. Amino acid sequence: CATLPLVATYQPQHF.

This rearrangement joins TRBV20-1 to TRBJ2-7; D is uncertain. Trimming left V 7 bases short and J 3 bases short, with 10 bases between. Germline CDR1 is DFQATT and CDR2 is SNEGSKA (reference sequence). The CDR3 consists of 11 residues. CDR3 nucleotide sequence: TGCAGTGTGGTGGCCAACTACGAGCAGTACTTC. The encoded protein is CSVVANYEQYF.

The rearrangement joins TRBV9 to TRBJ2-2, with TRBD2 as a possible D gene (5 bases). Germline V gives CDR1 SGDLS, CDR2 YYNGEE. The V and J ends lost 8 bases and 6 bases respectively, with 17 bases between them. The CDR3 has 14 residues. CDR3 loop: CASGELLGPGELFF. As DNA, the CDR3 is TGTGCCAGTGGGGAGCTTCTCGGACCCGGGGAGCTGTTTTTT.

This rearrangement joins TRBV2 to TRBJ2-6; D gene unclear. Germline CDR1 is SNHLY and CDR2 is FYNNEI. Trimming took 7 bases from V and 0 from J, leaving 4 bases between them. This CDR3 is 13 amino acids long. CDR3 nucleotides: TGTGCCAGCACCTACTCTGGGGCCAACGTCCTGACTTTC. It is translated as CASTYSGANVLTF.

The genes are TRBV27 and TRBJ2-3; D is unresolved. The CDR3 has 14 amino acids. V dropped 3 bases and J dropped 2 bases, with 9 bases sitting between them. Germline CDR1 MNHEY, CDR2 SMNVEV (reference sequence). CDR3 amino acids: CASSFGYLTDTQYF. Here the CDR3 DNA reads TGTGCCAGCAGTTTTGGCTACCTCACAGATACGCAGTATTTT.

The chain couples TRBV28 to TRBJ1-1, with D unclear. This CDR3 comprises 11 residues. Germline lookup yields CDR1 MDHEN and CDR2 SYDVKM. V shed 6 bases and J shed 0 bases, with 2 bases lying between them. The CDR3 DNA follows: TGTGCCAGCAGACTGAACACTGAAGCTTTCTTT. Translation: CASRLNTEAFF. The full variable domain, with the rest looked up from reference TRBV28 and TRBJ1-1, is DVKVTQSSRYLVKRTGEKVFLECVQDMDHENMFWYRQDPGLGLRLIYFSYDVKMKEKGDIPEGYSVSREKKERFSLILESASTNQTSMYLCASRLNTEAFFGQGTRLTVV.

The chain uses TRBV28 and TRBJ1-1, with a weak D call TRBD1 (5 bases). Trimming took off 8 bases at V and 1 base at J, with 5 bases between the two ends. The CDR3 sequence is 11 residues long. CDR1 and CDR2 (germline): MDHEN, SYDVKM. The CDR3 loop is CASGQNTEAFF. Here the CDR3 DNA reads TGTGCCAGCGGACAGAACACTGAAGCTTTCTTT.

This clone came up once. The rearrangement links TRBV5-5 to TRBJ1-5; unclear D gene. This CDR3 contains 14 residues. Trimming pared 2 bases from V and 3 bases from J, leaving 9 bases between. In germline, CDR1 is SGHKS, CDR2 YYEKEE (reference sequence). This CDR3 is CASSFGTHNQPQHF. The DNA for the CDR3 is TGTGCCAGCAGCTTTGGCACACACAATCAGCCCCAGCATTTT.

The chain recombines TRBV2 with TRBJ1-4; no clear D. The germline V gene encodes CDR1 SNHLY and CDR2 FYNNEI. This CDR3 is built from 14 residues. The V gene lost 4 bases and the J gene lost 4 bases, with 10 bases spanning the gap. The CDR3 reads CASSVVRSNEKLFF. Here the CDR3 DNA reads TGTGCCAGCAGTGTAGTCAGGAGTAATGAAAAACTGTTTTTT.

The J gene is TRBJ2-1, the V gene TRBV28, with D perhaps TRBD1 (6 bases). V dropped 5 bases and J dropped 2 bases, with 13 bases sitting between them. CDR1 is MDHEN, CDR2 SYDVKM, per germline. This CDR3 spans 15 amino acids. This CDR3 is CASSSYREPYNEQFF. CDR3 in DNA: TGTGCCAGCAGTAGCTACAGGGAGCCCTACAATGAGCAGTTCTTC. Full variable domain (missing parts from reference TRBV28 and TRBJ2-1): DVKVTQSSRYLVKRTGEKVFLECVQDMDHENMFWYRQDPGLGLRLIYFSYDVKMKEKGDIPEGYSVSREKKERFSLILESASTNQTSMYLCASSSYREPYNEQFFGPGTRLTVL.

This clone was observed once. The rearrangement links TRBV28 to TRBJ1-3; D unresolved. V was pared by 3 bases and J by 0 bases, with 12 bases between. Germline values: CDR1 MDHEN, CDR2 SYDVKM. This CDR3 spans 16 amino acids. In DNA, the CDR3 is TGTGCCAGCAGTTTTTTAACCGGCGGCTCTGGAAACACCATATATTTT. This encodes CASSFLTGGSGNTIYF.

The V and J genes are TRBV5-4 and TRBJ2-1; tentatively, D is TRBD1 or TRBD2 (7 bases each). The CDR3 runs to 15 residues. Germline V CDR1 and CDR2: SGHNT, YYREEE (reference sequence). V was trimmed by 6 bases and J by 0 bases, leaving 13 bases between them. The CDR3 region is CASTQGGSSYNEQFF. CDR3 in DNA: TGTGCCAGCACCCAGGGGGGGAGCTCCTACAATGAGCAGTTCTTC.

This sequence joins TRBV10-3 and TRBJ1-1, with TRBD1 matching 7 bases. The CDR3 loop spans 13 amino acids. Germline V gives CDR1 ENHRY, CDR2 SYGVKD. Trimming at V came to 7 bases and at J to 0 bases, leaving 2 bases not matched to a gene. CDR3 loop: CAIKDRVNTEAFF. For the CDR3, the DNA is TGTGCCATCAAAGACAGGGTGAACACTGAAGCTTTCTTT.

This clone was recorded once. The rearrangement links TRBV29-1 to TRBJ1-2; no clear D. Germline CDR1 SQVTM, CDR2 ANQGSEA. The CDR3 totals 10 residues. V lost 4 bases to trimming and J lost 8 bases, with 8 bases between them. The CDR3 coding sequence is TGCAGCGTTGTCCCGGGAGGCTACACCTTC. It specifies CSVVPGGYTF.

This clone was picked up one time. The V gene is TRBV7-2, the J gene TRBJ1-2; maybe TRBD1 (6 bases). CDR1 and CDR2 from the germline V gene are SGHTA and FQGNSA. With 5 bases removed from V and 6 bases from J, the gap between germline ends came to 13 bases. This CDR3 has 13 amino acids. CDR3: CASSPSTGNGYTF. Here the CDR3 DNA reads TGTGCCAGCAGCCCATCAACAGGGAATGGCTACACCTTC.

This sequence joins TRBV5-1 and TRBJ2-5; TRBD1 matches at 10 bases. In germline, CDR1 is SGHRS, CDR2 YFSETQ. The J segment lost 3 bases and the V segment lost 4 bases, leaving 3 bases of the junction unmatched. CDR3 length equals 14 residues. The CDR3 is CASSIGTGEETQYF. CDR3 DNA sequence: TGCGCCAGCAGCATAGGGACAGGGGAAGAGACCCAGTACTTC.